The 20 T cell receptor beta chains below come from one sample, sequenced in a study of T cell responses to AZD1222 COVID-19 vaccine. The table came from immunoSEQ multiplex PCR; TCRdb's copy has only in-frame clones and leaves some out. The sample records 150,000 to 200,000 clones, approximately 93% being singletons. The sequences come from peripheral blood, collected on day 0 of AZD1222 vaccination. Source of these receptors: an adult in good health.

This clone was counted only a few times. The chain carries TRBV4-1 and TRBJ2-4; tentatively, D is TRBD1 or TRBD2 (5 bases each). Germline CDR1 is MGHRA and CDR2 is YSYEKL. This CDR3 has 15 residues. V was clipped by 4 bases and J by 7 bases, with 17 bases between them. CDR3 protein: CASSRTGRERNIQYF. In nucleotides, the CDR3 is TGCGCCAGCAGCCGCACGGGCAGGGAGAGGAACATTCAGTACTTC.

This chain connects TRBV29-1 to TRBJ1-2; D is perhaps TRBD1 (6 bases). From germline, CDR1 is SQVTM and CDR2 ANQGSEA. V lost 8 bases to trimming and J lost 7 bases, with 14 bases between them. CDR3 length equals 11 residues. CDR3 residues: CSSQGPRGYTF. For the CDR3, the DNA is TGCAGCTCTCAGGGGCCGCGTGGCTACACCTTC. Full variable domain (outside the CDR3, taken from reference TRBV29-1 and TRBJ1-2): SAVISQKPSRDICQRGTSLTIQCQVDSQVTMMFWYRQQPGQSLTLIATANQGSEATYESGFVIDKFPISRPNLTFSTLTVSNMSPEDSSIYLCSSQGPRGYTFGSGTRLTVV.

The chain has TRBV2 and TRBJ1-5; no clear D gene. The CDR3 runs to 15 residues. The V end was cut by 2 bases, the J end by 0 bases, with 8 bases between. CDR1 and CDR2 from the germline V gene are SNHLY and FYNNEI. In DNA, the CDR3 is TGTGCCAGCAGTGAATTGGTTTATAGCAATCAGCCCCAGCATTTT. This translates into CASSELVYSNQPQHF.

This chain joins TRBV29-1 and TRBJ2-7; D is perhaps TRBD2 (6 bases). The germline CDR1 and CDR2 sequences are SQVTM and ANQGSEA. The CDR3 length is 13 residues. Trimming pared 4 bases from V and 0 bases from J, leaving 10 bases between. CDR3 coding DNA: TGCAGCGTTGTTCTCGGGAGCTCCTACGAGCAGTACTTC. Translation gives CSVVLGSSYEQYF.

V usage is TRBV5-1 and J usage is TRBJ1-2, with D perhaps TRBD1 (6 bases). Trimming removed 6 bases from V and 7 bases from J, with 22 bases in between. The germline V gene encodes CDR1 SGHRS and CDR2 YFSETQ. The CDR3 runs 15 residues. Here the CDR3 reads CASTHGGPGVAGYTF. CDR3 DNA: TGCGCCAGCACCCATGGGGGGCCCGGCGTAGCTGGCTACACCTTC.

The rearrangement links TRBV2 to TRBJ1-5; a possible D gene is TRBD1 (5 bases). The germline V gene encodes CDR1 SNHLY and CDR2 FYNNEI. Deletions cut 6 bases from V and 6 bases from J, with 12 bases between. The CDR3 is 13 amino acids. The CDR3 sequence: CASSETGTQPQHF. CDR3 nucleotides: TGTGCCAGCAGCGAAACAGGTACTCAGCCCCAGCATTTT.

This chain links TRBV27 with TRBJ2-1; the D call may be TRBD1 or TRBD2 (5 bases each). The CDR3 is 12 residues long. Trimming stripped 4 bases from V and 8 bases from J, with 9 bases between. Germline V CDR1 and CDR2: MNHEY, SMNVEV (reference sequence). CDR3 loop: CASSWDGYEQFF. CDR3 in DNA: TGTGCCAGCAGTTGGGACGGCTATGAGCAGTTCTTC.

The chain has TRBV6-6 and TRBJ1-3; no clear D. Trimming removed 2 bases at V and 4 bases at J, with 6 bases between. The CDR3 length is 13 residues. Germline assignment: CDR1 MNHNY and CDR2 SVGAGI (reference sequence). As DNA, the CDR3 is TGTGCCAGCAGTTACGGTGGGGGAAACACCATATATTTT. Protein product: CASSYGGGNTIYF.

The V call is TRBV6-5, the J call TRBJ1-5; 7 positions agree with TRBD1. Looked up from germline, CDR1 is MNHEY and CDR2 is SVGAGI. With 8 bases clipped from V and 2 bases from J, the junction kept 6 bases outside the gene matches. This CDR3 spans 14 amino acids. The CDR3 sequence is CASSRGLGNQPQHF. The DNA for the CDR3 is TGTGCCAGCTCAAGGGGGCTTGGCAATCAGCCCCAGCATTTT.

Turning to this clone: The identical CDR3 is also encoded by other nucleotide sequences in the sample. J is TRBJ2-7 and V is TRBV5-1, with 8 bases matching TRBD1. The V gene's germline CDR1 is SGHRS and CDR2 YFSETQ. After removal of 0 bases from V and 3 bases from J, the junction contained 2 bases not matched to a gene. The CDR3 is 14 amino acids. CDR3 loop: CASSLGQGIYEQYF. CDR3 DNA: TGCGCCAGCAGCTTGGGACAGGGGATCTACGAGCAGTACTTC.

The rearrangement joins TRBV5-1 to TRBJ2-2; a weak D match, TRBD1 (6 bases). The CDR3 is 15 residues long. The V gene lost 0 bases and the J gene lost 5 bases, with 11 bases spanning the gap. CDR1 and CDR2 from the germline V gene are SGHRS and YFSETQ. CDR3 nucleotides: TGCGCCAGCAGCTTGGCTCGGCAGGGGACCGGGGAGCTGTTTTTT. Its protein product is CASSLARQGTGELFF.

This chain links TRBV27 with TRBJ1-4; TRBD1 matches 7 bases. Germline CDR1 MNHEY, CDR2 SMNVEV (reference sequence). Trimming at V came to 10 bases and at J to 3 bases, leaving 5 bases not matched to a gene. This CDR3 has 13 amino acids. CDR3 DNA sequence: TGTGCCATCAGAGGGGGCCCTAATGAAAAACTGTTTTTT. It is translated as CAIRGGPNEKLFF.

The rearrangement links TRBV10-3 to TRBJ2-7; TRBD2 matches 9 bases. The V segment lost 8 bases and the J segment 0 bases; nucleotides outside the gene matches: 11. Germline CDR1 reads ENHRY; CDR2 reads SYGVKD. This CDR3 has 16 residues. The chain's CDR3 is CAIGVAGVPSSYEQYF. CDR3 nucleotides: TGTGCCATCGGGGTAGCGGGAGTCCCCAGCTCCTACGAGCAGTACTTC.

The V and J genes are TRBV19 and TRBJ1-1; unclear D gene. V lost 1 base and J 8 bases, leaving 11 bases between the germline ends. Germline V lookup: CDR1 LNHDA, CDR2 SQIVND (reference sequence). The CDR3 has 13 amino acids. CDR3 in DNA: TGTGCCAGTAGTATAGTGTCGTTTAGAGAAGCTTTCTTT. It encodes CASSIVSFREAFF.

This chain joins TRBV6-5 and TRBJ2-1; 9 bases map to TRBD1. V lost 2 bases and J lost 3; bases outside the gene matches: 2. CDR3 length: 15 amino acids. The germline V gene has CDR1 MNHEY and CDR2 SVGAGI. The DNA of the CDR3 is TGTGCCAGCAGTTACGGGGGACAGGGCTACAATGAGCAGTTCTTC. This encodes CASSYGGQGYNEQFF.

V gene TRBV9 combines with J gene TRBJ2-2; the match to TRBD1 covers 7 bases. Germline CDR1 reads SGDLS; CDR2 reads YYNGEE. The CDR3 covers 15 residues. The J segment lost 8 bases and the V segment lost 3 bases, leaving 10 bases of the junction unmatched. CDR3 DNA: TGTGCCAGCAGCGCGGGACAGATCGGTAGTGGGGAGCTGTTTTTT. Protein: CASSAGQIGSGELFF.

The genes are TRBV3-1 (or the pseudogene TRBV3-2) and TRBJ2-7, with 10 bases lining up with TRBD2. The CDR3 length is 15 residues. V gave up 4 bases and J gave up 2 bases; unmatched junction bases: 5. Germline V lookup: CDR1 LGHDT, CDR2 YNNKEL (reference sequence). The CDR3 coding sequence is TGTGCCAGCAGCCTTTTAGCGGGGGGCCCCTACGAGCAGTACTTC. As protein: CASSLLAGGPYEQYF.

The chain couples TRBV5-1 to TRBJ1-5; D gene uncertain. CDR1 and CDR2 (germline): SGHRS, YFSETQ. The V gene lost 0 bases and the J gene lost 0 bases, with 13 bases spanning the gap. The CDR3 spans 17 residues. DNA of the CDR3: TGCGCCAGCAGCTTGGTTCCGGTTTCTGCTAGCAATCAGCCCCAGCATTTT. Residues: CASSLVPVSASNQPQHF.

This clone has just a few counts. This rearrangement joins TRBV27 to TRBJ1-4; a weak D match, TRBD1 (5 bases). Germline V gene lookup returns CDR1 MNHEY and CDR2 SMNVEV (reference sequence). The ends were cut back, 5 bases at V and 7 bases at J, with 11 bases in the middle. The CDR3 extends over 13 amino acids. The CDR3 loop reads CASSGGLGEKLFF. The CDR3 DNA follows: TGTGCCAGCAGTGGGGGACTGGGTGAAAAACTGTTTTTT.

V is TRBV27 and J is TRBJ1-1; D ambiguous. Germline V lookup: CDR1 MNHEY, CDR2 SMNVEV (reference sequence). V gave up 3 bases and J gave up 4 bases, with 12 bases separating them. The CDR3 is 14 amino acids. CDR3 region: CASSFTTGPTEAFF. The CDR3 bases are TGTGCCAGCAGTTTTACCACGGGCCCCACTGAAGCTTTCTTT.